These 24 T cell receptor beta chains share one sample of origin, sequenced in a study of blood T cell repertoires in COVID-19. Libraries were prepared by immunoSEQ multiplex PCR; TCRdb keeps only in-frame clonotypes and omits some of them. The profile shows just over 75,000 clones, around 80% of them singletons. Source material: peripheral blood. These receptors were collected from a man aged 60-69 years with active or convalescent COVID-19.

The rearrangement links TRBV23-1 to TRBJ2-1; possible D gene TRBD1, 5 bases. TRBV23-1 is known as an ORF, though its function is uncertain. Trimming shortened V by 8 bases and J by 7 bases, and 15 bases separated the two germline ends. The CDR3 runs to 13 residues. CDR3 amino acids: CASGYRTPNEQFF. The DNA for the CDR3 is TGCGCCAGCGGCTACAGGACACCTAATGAGCAGTTCTTC.

The chain has TRBV11-2 and TRBJ2-7; D is uncertain. This CDR3 region has 13 residues. The germline CDR1 and CDR2 sequences are SGHAT and FQNNGV. The V and J ends lost 0 bases and 6 bases respectively, with 9 bases between them. The CDR3 loop reads CASSLDLLAEQYF. CDR3 sequence (DNA): TGTGCCAGCAGCTTAGACCTGCTGGCCGAGCAGTACTTC.

The CDR3: CASSLAGTSGNQPQHF. The CDR3 DNA follows: TGTGCCAGCAGCTTAGCCGGGACATCGGGCAATCAGCCCCAGCATTTT. The J gene is TRBJ1-5, the V gene TRBV7-9, with a possible D match to TRBD1 (6 bases). Germline V gene data show CDR1 as SEHNR and CDR2 as FQNEAQ (reference sequence). The CDR3 runs 16 residues. Trimming cost V 0 bases and J 2 bases, with 11 bases left between them.

This rearrangement joins TRBV5-1 to TRBJ1-2, with 9 positions matching TRBD1. Per the germline V gene, CDR1 is SGHRS and CDR2 is YFSETQ. The CDR3 runs to 17 residues. Trimming at V came to 0 bases and at J to 5 bases, leaving 11 bases not matched to a gene. The CDR3: CASSLGTGAGVIYGYTF. The CDR3, as DNA: TGCGCCAGCAGCTTGGGGACAGGGGCCGGCGTTATATATGGCTACACCTTC.

This clone was counted between two and nine times. The CDR3 here is CATSPGDSDYGYTF. The CDR3 bases are TGTGCCACCAGCCCAGGGGATTCGGACTATGGCTACACCTTC. The rearrangement links TRBV15 to TRBJ1-2, with D possibly matching TRBD1 (6 bases). Germline CDR1 is LNHNV and CDR2 is YYDKDF (reference sequence). V lost 5 bases and J 3 bases, leaving 13 bases between the germline ends. This CDR3 is 14 amino acids long.

This rearrangement joins TRBV7-2 to TRBJ2-1; TRBD2 agrees at 8 bases. V lost 4 bases, J lost 5 bases, and 10 bases stayed unmatched. This CDR3 spans 16 amino acids. CDR1 and CDR2 (germline): SGHTA, FQGNSA. The CDR3 reads CASSSFGTRRHNEQFF. Here the CDR3 DNA reads TGTGCCAGCAGCTCCTTCGGGACTAGGCGCCACAATGAGCAGTTCTTC.

The V and J genes are TRBV10-3 and TRBJ2-1; no firm D call. The CDR3 runs 15 residues. The V gene's germline CDR1 is ENHRY and CDR2 SYGVKD. Deletions cut 7 bases from V and 0 bases from J, with 13 bases between. The CDR3 coding sequence is TGTGCCATCATGAAAGCACCCGACTCCTACAATGAGCAGTTCTTC. Its translation: CAIMKAPDSYNEQFF.

The chain joins TRBV9 to TRBJ1-4; possibly TRBD1 for D (6 bases). V dropped 0 bases and J dropped 1 base, with 10 bases sitting between them. This CDR3 is built from 16 residues. The germline V gene encodes CDR1 SGDLS and CDR2 YYNGEE. The CDR3 sequence: CASSVAGGQTNEKLFF. In nucleotides, the CDR3 is TGTGCCAGCAGCGTAGCGGGGGGGCAAACTAATGAAAAACTGTTTTTT.

The rearrangement uses TRBV6-6 and TRBJ2-7; 9 bases line up with TRBD1. Trimming at V came to 5 bases and at J to 7 bases, leaving 12 bases not matched to a gene. Looked up from germline, CDR1 is MNHNY and CDR2 is SVGAGI (reference sequence). The CDR3 runs 15 residues. The CDR3 bases are TGTGCCAGCAGTCAGCCCGGGACAGGGAGGTGGGAGCAGTACTTC. Its translation is CASSQPGTGRWEQYF.

The V and J genes are TRBV2 and TRBJ1-2; 11 bases map to TRBD1. CDR1 and CDR2 (germline): SNHLY, FYNNEI. Unmatched junction bases numbered 10, after V lost 5 bases and J lost 5 bases. The CDR3 has 16 residues. The DNA for the CDR3 is TGTGCCAGCAGTCTGGACAGGGGGCAGGCGGGTTATGGCTACACCTTC. Amino acids: CASSLDRGQAGYGYTF.

V is TRBV6-2 or TRBV6-3 and J is TRBJ1-6, with 7 bases lining up with TRBD1. CDR1 is MNHEY and CDR2 is SVGEGT in the germline V gene. V trimming: 0 bases; J trimming: 7 bases; junction bases outside the gene matches: 3. This CDR3 comprises 15 residues. CDR3 nucleotides: TGTGCCAGCAGTTACTCGGACAGGCAGAATTCACCCCTCCACTTT. Encoded protein: CASSYSDRQNSPLHF.

CDR3 nucleotides: TGTGCCAGCAGAGGGGGACACTACGAGCAGTACTTC. Translated: CASRGGHYEQYF. This chain connects TRBV6-5 to TRBJ2-7; a possible D gene is TRBD1 (6 bases). The CDR3 is 12 residues long. Germline V lookup: CDR1 MNHEY, CDR2 SVGAGI. Between the trimmed V and J ends, which lost 6 bases and 3 bases, there was a span of 9 bases.

This chain uses TRBV7-9 with TRBJ2-7, with D tentatively TRBD2 (6 bases). Looked up from germline, CDR1 is SEHNR and CDR2 is FQNEAQ (reference sequence). Trimming removed 4 bases from V and 4 bases from J, with 14 bases in between. This CDR3 is built from 14 residues. The CDR3 loop is CASSWGLSGYEQYF. The CDR3 nucleotides are TGTGCCAGCAGCTGGGGACTTAGCGGTTACGAGCAGTACTTC.

The chain carries TRBV5-6 and TRBJ1-1; 7 nucleotides align to TRBD1. The length of the CDR3 is 13 residues. The germline V gene has CDR1 SGHDT and CDR2 YYEEEE. V shed 4 bases, J shed 5 bases, and the junction held 5 bases outside the gene matches. This CDR3 reads CASSDTGDTEAFF. In DNA, the CDR3 is TGTGCCAGCAGCGATACAGGGGATACTGAAGCTTTCTTT.

The chain carries TRBV7-2 and TRBJ1-1; D unresolved. This CDR3 region has 11 residues. Germline loops: CDR1 SGHTA, CDR2 FQGNSA. Between the trimmed V and J ends, which lost 6 bases and 4 bases, there was a span of 6 bases. CDR3 DNA sequence: TGTGCCAGCAGAACAACCACTGAAGCTTTCTTT. Translation gives CASRTTTEAFF.

The chain carries TRBV19 and TRBJ2-5; 12 bases are a match to TRBD1. The V and J ends lost 9 bases and 5 bases, in that order; junction bases with no gene match: 7. The CDR3 is made up of 14 amino acids. CDR1 and CDR2 from the germline V gene are LNHDA and SQIVND (reference sequence). The CDR3: CASRDRGREETQYF. For the CDR3, the DNA is TGTGCCAGCCGGGACAGGGGGCGAGAGGAGACCCAGTACTTC.

This clone was seen a single time. The chain couples TRBV6-1 to TRBJ1-2; 8 bases fit TRBD1. Germline assignment: CDR1 MNHNS and CDR2 SASEGT. The length of the CDR3 is 15 residues. V dropped 2 bases and J dropped 8; count of bases not matched to a gene: 10. The CDR3 is CASSERLNRGEGYTF. The CDR3 nucleotides are TGTGCCAGCAGTGAACGGTTGAACAGGGGGGAAGGCTACACCTTC.

This rearrangement joins TRBV19 to TRBJ2-7; 8 bases match TRBD1. The CDR3 has 16 residues. V lost 7 bases and J lost 1; bases outside the gene matches: 12. The germline V gene has CDR1 LNHDA and CDR2 SQIVND (reference sequence). CDR3 nucleotide sequence: TGTGCCAGTAAGTTGGGTTGGACAGGGACGTCCTACGAGCAGTACTTC. This translates into CASKLGWTGTSYEQYF.

This clone was seen once. J is TRBJ1-1 and V is TRBV5-1, with D hard to call. V was pared by 0 bases and J by 7 bases, with 13 bases between. The germline gives CDR1 SGHRS, CDR2 YFSETQ. The CDR3 contains 14 residues. CDR3 in DNA: TGCGCCAGCAGCTTGGTCAGTCTTGGCAGTGAAGCTTTCTTT. This encodes CASSLVSLGSEAFF. Complete variable domain (other parts from reference TRBV5-1 and TRBJ1-1): KAGVTQTPRYLIKTRGQQVTLSCSPISGHRSVSWYQQTPGQGLQFLFEYFSETQRNKGNFPGRFSGRQFSNSRSEMNVSTLELGDSALYLCASSLVSLGSEAFFGQGTRLTVV.

This clone has more than one count but fewer than ten. J is TRBJ2-1 and V is TRBV27; 8 bases fit TRBD1. Looked up from germline, CDR1 is MNHEY and CDR2 is SMNVEV (reference sequence). CDR3 length equals 16 residues. V gave up 4 bases and J gave up 2 bases; unmatched junction bases: 7. The CDR3 here is CASSSRGQVPYNEQFF. In DNA form, the CDR3 reads TGTGCCAGCAGTTCCCGGGGACAGGTCCCCTACAATGAGCAGTTCTTC.

V gene TRBV2 combines with J gene TRBJ2-5; no definite D call. In germline, CDR1 is SNHLY, CDR2 FYNNEI. The CDR3 contains 14 residues. The V gene lost 1 base and the J gene lost 5 bases, with 11 bases spanning the gap. The CDR3 loop is CASSEDRFGETQYF. Written as DNA, the CDR3 is TGTGCCAGCAGTGAAGACAGATTTGGGGAGACCCAGTACTTC.

This chain joins TRBV5-8 and TRBJ1-5; D ambiguous. This CDR3 spans 15 amino acids. V was pared by 4 bases and J by 2 bases, with 13 bases between. Per germline, CDR1 SGHTS and CDR2 YDEGEE. The DNA of the CDR3 is TGTGCCAGCAGCCTCCGTCTGGGAGGCAATCAGCCCCAGCATTTT. It codes for CASSLRLGGNQPQHF. Full variable domain (missing parts from reference TRBV5-8 and TRBJ1-5): EAGVTQSPTHLIKTRGQQATLRCSPISGHTSVYWYQQALGLGLQFLLWYDEGEERNRGNFPPRFSGRQFPNYSSELNVNALELEDSALYLCASSLRLGGNQPQHFGDGTRLSIL.

This clone was observed a handful of times. This rearrangement joins TRBV6-5 to TRBJ1-2, with 7 bases fitting TRBD1. The germline V gene encodes CDR1 MNHEY and CDR2 SVGAGI. The CDR3 runs to 14 residues. V lost 7 bases to trimming and J lost 4 bases; unmatched junction nucleotides: 9. CDR3: CASIKQGSPYGYTF. The CDR3 nucleotides are TGTGCCAGCATCAAACAGGGGTCCCCCTATGGCTACACCTTC.

CDR3 coding DNA: TGTGCCAGCAGCCAAGATCAGACTGATGATAATGAAAAACTGTTTTTT. Amino acid sequence: CASSQDQTDDNEKLFF. This chain uses TRBV3-1 (or the pseudogene TRBV3-2) with TRBJ1-4, with D hard to call. CDR1 LGHDT and CDR2 YNNKEL come from the germline V gene (reference sequence). Trimming pared 0 bases from V and 4 bases from J, leaving 12 bases between. The CDR3 sequence is 16 residues long.